The rows below give T cell receptor beta chains drawn from one sample of a study of shared clonotypes between healthy human individuals. Sequenced by immunoSEQ multiplex PCR; TCRdb stores in-frame clones only, minus some. The sample includes 2 million to 3 million clones, 93% of them seen just once. Specimen: naive CD4+ T cells from PBMCs. The receptor source for this set is a man aged 18 to 30 in good health. Some clones in this sample may be carry-over from other donors' samples. The conserved cysteine and the conserved F or W are not part of the CDR3 here.

J gene	V gene	CDR3 protein
TRBJ1-1	TRBV4-1	ASTLSLNGGGSTEAF
TRBJ2-5	TRBV9	ASSVAIGQGAFQETQY
TRBJ1-4	TRBV19	ASSIARYEKLF
TRBJ2-7	TRBV5-4	ASSIAGGLRKQY
TRBJ1-5	TRBV19	ASSNRHEGLRYQPQH
TRBJ2-1	TRBV10-2	ASQGTSGSSYNEQF
TRBJ1-5	TRBV5-1	ASSQNALGQENQPQH
TRBJ1-4	TRBV19	ASSPQINEKLF
TRBJ2-7	TRBV9	ASSVEAVGGEQY
TRBJ2-1	TRBV7-6	ASSSLRGRLEQF
TRBJ2-7	TRBV6-5	ASSRDRGMTYEQY
TRBJ2-7	TRBV25-1	ASSVAGEGWEQY
TRBJ2-1	TRBV27	ASSSILTVSSYNEQF
TRBJ1-1	TRBV28	ASTAWGRGNTEAF
TRBJ1-1	TRBV29-1	SVEGLFNTEAF
TRBJ1-2	TRBV29-1	SVGQRGLNYGYT
TRBJ1-6	TRBV30	AWSRQLFNSPLH
TRBJ1-1	TRBV14	ASSPPRTGQNTEAF